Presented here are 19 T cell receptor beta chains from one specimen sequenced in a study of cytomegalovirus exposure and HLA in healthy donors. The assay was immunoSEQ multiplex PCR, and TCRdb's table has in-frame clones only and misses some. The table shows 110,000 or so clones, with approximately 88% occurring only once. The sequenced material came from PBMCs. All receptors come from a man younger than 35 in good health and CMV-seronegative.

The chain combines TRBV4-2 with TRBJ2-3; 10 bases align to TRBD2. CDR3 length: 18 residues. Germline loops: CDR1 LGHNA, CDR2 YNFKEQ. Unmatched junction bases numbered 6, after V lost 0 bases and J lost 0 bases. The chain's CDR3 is CASSQDPAGGLSTDTQYF. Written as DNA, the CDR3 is TGTGCCAGCAGCCAAGATCCAGCGGGAGGGCTTAGCACAGATACGCAGTATTTT.

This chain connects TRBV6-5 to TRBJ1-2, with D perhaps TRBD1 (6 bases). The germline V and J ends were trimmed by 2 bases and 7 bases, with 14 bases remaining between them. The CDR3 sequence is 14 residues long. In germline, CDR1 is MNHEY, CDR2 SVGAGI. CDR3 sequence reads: CASSYAPQGPGYTF. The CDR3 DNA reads TGTGCCAGCAGTTACGCCCCACAGGGTCCTGGCTACACCTTC.

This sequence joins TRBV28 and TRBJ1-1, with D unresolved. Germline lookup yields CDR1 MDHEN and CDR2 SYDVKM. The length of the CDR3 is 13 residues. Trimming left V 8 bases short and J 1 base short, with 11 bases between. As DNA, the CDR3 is TGTGCCAGCCGAGGGCCTGCGAACACTGAAGCTTTCTTT. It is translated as CASRGPANTEAFF. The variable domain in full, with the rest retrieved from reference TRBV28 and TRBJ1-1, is DVKVTQSSRYLVKRTGEKVFLECVQDMDHENMFWYRQDPGLGLRLIYFSYDVKMKEKGDIPEGYSVSREKKERFSLILESASTNQTSMYLCASRGPANTEAFFGQGTRLTVV.

The CDR3 protein is CATRRLASGGISYEQYF. The DNA for the CDR3 is TGTGCCACAAGAAGATTGGCTAGCGGGGGGATCTCCTACGAGCAGTACTTC. The chain combines TRBV7-2 with TRBJ2-7; TRBD2 matches 11 bases. Unmatched junction bases numbered 14, after V lost 10 bases and J lost 0 bases. The CDR3 totals 17 residues. From germline, CDR1 is SGHTA and CDR2 FQGNSA.

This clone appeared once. The CDR3 spells CASSGGQSRQETQYF. For the CDR3, the DNA is TGCGCCAGCAGCGGGGGACAGTCCAGACAAGAGACCCAGTACTTC. This chain joins TRBV5-1 and TRBJ2-5; TRBD1 matches 7 bases. The CDR3 covers 15 residues. Trimming cost V 4 bases and J 2 bases; bases outside gene matches: 8. Germline CDR1 reads SGHRS; CDR2 reads YFSETQ.

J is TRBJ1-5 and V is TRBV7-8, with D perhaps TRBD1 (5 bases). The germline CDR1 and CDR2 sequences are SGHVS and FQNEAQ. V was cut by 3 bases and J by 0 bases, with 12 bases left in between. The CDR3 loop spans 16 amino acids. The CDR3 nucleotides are TGTGCCAGCAGCTTGGGGGGAAGAAATAGCAATCAGCCCCAGCATTTT. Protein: CASSLGGRNSNQPQHF.

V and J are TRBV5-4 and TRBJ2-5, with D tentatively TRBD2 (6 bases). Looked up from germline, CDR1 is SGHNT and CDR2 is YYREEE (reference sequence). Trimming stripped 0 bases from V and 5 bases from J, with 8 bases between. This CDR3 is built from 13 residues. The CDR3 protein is CASSLEAGETQYF. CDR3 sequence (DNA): TGTGCCAGCAGCTTGGAGGCGGGGGAGACCCAGTACTTC. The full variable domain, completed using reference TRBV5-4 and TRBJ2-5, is ETGVTQSPTHLIKTRGQQVTLRCSSQSGHNTVSWYQQALGQGPQFIFQYYREEENGRGNFPPRFSGLQFPNYSSELNVNALELDDSALYLCASSLEAGETQYFGPGTRLLVL.

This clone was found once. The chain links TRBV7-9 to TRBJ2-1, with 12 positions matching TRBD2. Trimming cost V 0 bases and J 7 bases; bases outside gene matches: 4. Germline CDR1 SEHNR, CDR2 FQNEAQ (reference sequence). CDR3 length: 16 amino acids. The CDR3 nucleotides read TGTGCCAGCAGCTTAGCCCTAGCGGGGGGGCAGAATGAGCAGTTCTTC. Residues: CASSLALAGGQNEQFF.

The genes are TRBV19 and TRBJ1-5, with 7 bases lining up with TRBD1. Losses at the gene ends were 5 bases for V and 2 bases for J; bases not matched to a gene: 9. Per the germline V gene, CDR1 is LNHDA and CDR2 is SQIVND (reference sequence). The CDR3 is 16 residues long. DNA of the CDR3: TGTGCCAGTAGTGGACACAGGGGTGTCGGCAATCAGCCCCAGCATTTT. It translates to CASSGHRGVGNQPQHF.

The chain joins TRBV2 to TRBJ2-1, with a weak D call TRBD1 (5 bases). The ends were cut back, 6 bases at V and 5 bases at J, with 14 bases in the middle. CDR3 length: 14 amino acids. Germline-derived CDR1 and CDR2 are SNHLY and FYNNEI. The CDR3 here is CASRYLRGHNEQFF. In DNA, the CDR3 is TGTGCCAGCAGATATCTAAGGGGCCACAATGAGCAGTTCTTC.

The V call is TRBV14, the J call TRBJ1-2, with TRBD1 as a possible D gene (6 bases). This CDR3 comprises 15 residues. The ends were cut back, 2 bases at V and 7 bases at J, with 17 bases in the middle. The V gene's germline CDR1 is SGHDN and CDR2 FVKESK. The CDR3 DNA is TGTGCCAGCAGCCAAAGGAACAGGGCGGACAGTGGCTACACCTTC. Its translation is CASSQRNRADSGYTF.

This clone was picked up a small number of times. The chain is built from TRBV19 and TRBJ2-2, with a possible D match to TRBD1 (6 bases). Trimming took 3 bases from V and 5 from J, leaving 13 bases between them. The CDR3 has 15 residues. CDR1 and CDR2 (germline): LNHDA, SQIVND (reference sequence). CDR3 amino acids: CASSIGGGPTGELFF. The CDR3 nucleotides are TGTGCCAGTAGTATCGGTGGGGGCCCAACCGGGGAGCTGTTTTTT.

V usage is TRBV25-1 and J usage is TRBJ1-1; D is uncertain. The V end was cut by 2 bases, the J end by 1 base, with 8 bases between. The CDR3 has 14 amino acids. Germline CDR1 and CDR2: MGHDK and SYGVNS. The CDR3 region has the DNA TGTGCCAGCAGTGAACCGGGGTGGAACACTGAAGCTTTCTTT. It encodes CASSEPGWNTEAFF.

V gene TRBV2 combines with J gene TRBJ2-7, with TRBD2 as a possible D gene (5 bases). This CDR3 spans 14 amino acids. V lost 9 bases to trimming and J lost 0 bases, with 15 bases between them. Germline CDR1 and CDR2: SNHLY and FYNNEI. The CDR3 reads CARRAQVSSYEQYF. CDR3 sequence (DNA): TGTGCCAGGAGGGCGCAGGTCAGCTCCTACGAGCAGTACTTC.

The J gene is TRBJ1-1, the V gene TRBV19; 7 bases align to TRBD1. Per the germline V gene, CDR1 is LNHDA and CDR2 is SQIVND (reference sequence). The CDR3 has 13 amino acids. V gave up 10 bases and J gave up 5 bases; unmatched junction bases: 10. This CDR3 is CATIPTGSTEAFF. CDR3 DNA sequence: TGTGCCACCATACCGACAGGGAGTACTGAAGCTTTCTTT.

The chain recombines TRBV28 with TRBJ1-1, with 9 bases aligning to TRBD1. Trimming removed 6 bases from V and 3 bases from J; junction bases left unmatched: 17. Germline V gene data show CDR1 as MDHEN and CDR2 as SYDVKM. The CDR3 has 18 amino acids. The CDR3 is CASSFYRDRAHLDTEAFF. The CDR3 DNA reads TGTGCCAGCAGCTTCTACCGGGACAGGGCCCATTTGGACACTGAAGCTTTCTTT. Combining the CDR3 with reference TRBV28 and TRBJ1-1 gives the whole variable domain DVKVTQSSRYLVKRTGEKVFLECVQDMDHENMFWYRQDPGLGLRLIYFSYDVKMKEKGDIPEGYSVSREKKERFSLILESASTNQTSMYLCASSFYRDRAHLDTEAFFGQGTRLTVV.

CDR3 region: CASSQGHLVYEQYF. In DNA, the CDR3 is TGTGCCAGCAGCCAAGGACACCTGGTTTACGAGCAGTACTTC. This rearrangement joins TRBV11-3 to TRBJ2-7, with D perhaps TRBD1 (5 bases). Trimming removed 5 bases at V and 4 bases at J, with 15 bases between. The CDR3 length is 14 residues. Germline V gene lookup returns CDR1 SGHNT and CDR2 YENEEA.

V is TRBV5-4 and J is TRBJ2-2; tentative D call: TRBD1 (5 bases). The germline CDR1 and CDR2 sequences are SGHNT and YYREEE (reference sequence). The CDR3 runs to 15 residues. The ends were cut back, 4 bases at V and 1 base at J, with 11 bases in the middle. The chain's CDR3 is CASSLSQGNTGELFF. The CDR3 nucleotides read TGTGCCAGCAGCCTGAGCCAGGGGAACACCGGGGAGCTGTTTTTT.

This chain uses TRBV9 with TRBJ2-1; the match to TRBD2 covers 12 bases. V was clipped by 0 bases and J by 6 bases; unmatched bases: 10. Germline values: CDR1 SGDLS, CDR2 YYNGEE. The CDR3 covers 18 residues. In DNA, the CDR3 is TGTGCCAGCAGCGTAGTATCGTCGACTAGCGGGAGACTCAATGAGCAGTTCTTC. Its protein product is CASSVVSSTSGRLNEQFF.